The sequence of this T cell receptor beta chain was determined in a study of T cell repertoires in cytomegalovirus infection. Overall study results and limits: In two of eight donors, the top clonotype was HLA-C-restricted CMV-specific.

In this sample, this clonotype turned up a few times. Its antigen remains unknown. In TCRdb, the reads were re-called with MiXCR into one record per CDR3 protein. The sample includes approximately 170,000 distinct CDR3 sequences, roughly a sixth of them seen just once. The V and J ends lost 2 bases and 6 bases respectively, with 8 bases between them. The CDR3 covers 13 residues. From germline, CDR1 is SGHAT and CDR2 FQNNGV. Material for sequencing was CD8+ T cells from PBMCs. This TCR came from a human donor in good health (CMV status not recorded). Some clones in this sample may be carry-over from other donors' samples. This rearrangement joins TRBV11-2 to TRBJ2-1, with no clear D. CDR3 in amino acids: CASSLLRTNEQFF. The CDR3 region has the DNA TGTGCCAGCAGCTTATTACGAACCAATGAGCAGTTCTTC.